The present T cell receptor beta chain was sequenced within a study of cytomegalovirus exposure and HLA in healthy donors. TCRdb's table, derived via immunoSEQ multiplex PCR, lists solely in-frame clones and lacks some. Among 120,000 to 150,000 clones, approximately 90% were seen once, and the ten largest hold approximately 0.7%. A word on this clone: The antigen remains undetermined.

The study drew the donors from its 120-subject validation cohort, separate from the approximately 700-subject first cohort. Germline loops: CDR1 SGHTA, CDR2 FQGNSA. The ends lost 4 bases at V and 8 bases at J; junction bases unmatched: 8. The CDR3 totals 14 residues. Study outcomes and limitations: Within the approximately 130 validation repertoires, first-cohort TCR clusters tended to co-occur, according to a later analysis. According to the study, around 160 TCR beta chains were cytomegalovirus-associated.

Sequencing was carried out using PBMCs. This sequence was found in a man younger than 35 in good health and CMV-seronegative. The chain has TRBV7-2 and TRBJ2-1; 7 nucleotides align to TRBD2. The CDR3 DNA sequence: TGTGCCAGCAGCTCGCCCGGACTAGGCTATGAGCAGTTCTTC. This sequence encodes CASSSPGLGYEQFF.